Following are 12 T cell receptor beta chains from one sample sequenced in a study of cytomegalovirus exposure and HLA in healthy donors. PCR amplification relied on 60 Vbeta primers (plus 13 Jbeta primers). Assay used: immunoSEQ multiplex PCR; TCRdb lists only in-frame clones, some missing. The table records some 100,000 clones, roughly 78% of them present only once. Sequences were obtained from PBMCs. These receptors came from a woman aged 40-49 years in good health and CMV-seropositive.

This clone appeared once. The chain links TRBV28 to TRBJ2-5; 10 positions agree with TRBD1. The J call may be in error: the DNA end matches TRBJ2-7 better. CDR1 and CDR2 (germline): MDHEN, SYDVKM. The CDR3 is 16 residues long. The CDR3 DNA reads TGTGCCAGCAGTCAAGACAGGGGGCGCATCCCCTACGAGCAGTACTTC. It codes for CASSQDRGRIPYEQYF.

The chain recombines TRBV6-5 with TRBJ2-7; D unclear. Trimming took 0 bases from V and 6 from J, leaving 6 bases between them. Germline V CDR1 and CDR2: MNHEY, SVGAGI. The CDR3 sequence is 12 residues long. CDR3 loop: CASSYSIGEQYF. Here the CDR3 DNA reads TGTGCCAGCAGTTACTCGATCGGCGAGCAGTACTTC.

The genes are TRBV29-1 and TRBJ2-7, with 11 positions matching TRBD2. Per germline, CDR1 SQVTM and CDR2 ANQGSEA. Trimming took 1 base from V and 3 from J; bases not matched to a gene: 2. This CDR3 has 14 amino acids. CDR3 in amino acids: CSVEGLAGNYEQYF. As DNA, the CDR3 is TGCAGCGTTGAAGGACTAGCGGGAAACTACGAGCAGTACTTC.

CDR3 coding DNA: TGCGCCAGCAGTCCGGGAGGACGGAGCTCCTACGAGCAGTACTTC. This encodes CASSPGGRSSYEQYF. V and J are TRBV23-1 and TRBJ2-7; 7 bases align to TRBD2. TRBV23-1 is an ORF, and what it does is uncertain. The J segment lost 0 bases and the V segment lost 4 bases, leaving 6 bases of the junction unmatched. This CDR3 spans 15 amino acids.

The CDR3 is CASSISYQETQYF. For the CDR3, the DNA is TGTGCCAGCAGTATCTCGTACCAAGAGACCCAGTACTTC. The chain combines TRBV27 with TRBJ2-5, with D hard to call. The CDR3 is 13 residues long. Deletions cut 5 bases from V and 0 bases from J, with 7 bases between. CDR1 MNHEY and CDR2 SMNVEV come from the germline V gene (reference sequence).

This sequence joins TRBV2 and TRBJ1-5, with 12 bases lining up with TRBD1. From germline, CDR1 is SNHLY and CDR2 FYNNEI. The CDR3 has 15 residues. V was pared by 11 bases and J by 8 bases, with 13 bases of the junction left unmatched. Written as DNA, the CDR3 is TGTGCCTCTTTACCCGGGACAGGGGGCTTAGAGCCCCAGCATTTT. Translating gives CASLPGTGGLEPQHF.

The V call is TRBV28, the J call TRBJ2-6; weak D call: TRBD2 (5 bases). The CDR3 is 16 amino acids. Per germline, CDR1 MDHEN and CDR2 SYDVKM. The ends were cut back, 1 base at V and 0 bases at J, with 7 bases in the middle. CDR3 bases: TGTGCCAGCAGTTTATTTCGGGGCTCTGGGGCCAACGTCCTGACTTTC. This gives the protein CASSLFRGSGANVLTF.

CDR3 sequence (DNA): TGTGCCAGCAGCATTCTAGGATACGAGCAGTACTTC. Its protein is CASSILGYEQYF. The rearrangement uses TRBV11-1 and TRBJ2-7; D uncertain. The CDR3 is made up of 12 amino acids. Germline CDR1 reads SGHAT; CDR2 reads FQDESV (reference sequence). The V and J ends lost 5 bases and 4 bases respectively, with 9 bases between them. The whole variable domain, filled in from reference TRBV11-1 and TRBJ2-7, reads EAEVAQSPRYKITEKSQAVAFWCDPISGHATLYWYRQILGQGPELLVQFQDESVVDDSQLPKDRFSAERLKGVDSTLKIQPAELGDSAMYLCASSILGYEQYFGPGTRLTVT.

CDR3 protein: CASRRQVSTEAFF. Here the CDR3 DNA reads TGTGCCAGCAGGCGACAGGTGAGCACTGAAGCTTTCTTT. The chain joins TRBV5-4 to TRBJ1-1, with D perhaps matching TRBD1 (6 bases). The V and J ends lost 5 bases and 4 bases respectively, with 12 bases between them. The CDR3 runs to 13 residues. Germline values: CDR1 SGHNT, CDR2 YYREEE (reference sequence).

This chain joins TRBV4-3 and TRBJ1-2; TRBD1 agrees at 8 bases. This CDR3 is 17 amino acids long. Looked up from germline, CDR1 is LGHNA and CDR2 is YSLEER. V was pared by 1 base and J by 5 bases, with 12 bases of the junction left unmatched. The chain's CDR3 is CASSQADRTGPGYGYTF. The CDR3 coding sequence is TGCGCCAGCAGCCAAGCCGACCGGACAGGGCCAGGGTATGGCTACACCTTC.

This clone was detected only once. One end of the junction varies from germline; a read error may be responsible. This chain joins TRBV7-9 and TRBJ1-2; maybe TRBD1 (5 bases). Germline V lookup: CDR1 SEHNR, CDR2 FQNEAQ (reference sequence). The CDR3 runs 19 residues. The CDR3 is CSSSKTRYSGLGGNYGYTF. The CDR3 region has the DNA TGTTCCAGCAGTAAGACCAGATACTCGGGTCTCGGGGGTAACTATGGCTACACCTTC.

The chain uses TRBV6-5 and TRBJ2-3; 7 nucleotides agree with TRBD2. Germline V lookup: CDR1 MNHEY, CDR2 SVGAGI. The CDR3 length is 16 residues. Losses at the gene ends were 0 bases for V and 3 bases for J; bases not matched to a gene: 6. CDR3 loop: CASSYSGAGMTDTQYF. The CDR3 bases are TGTGCCAGCAGTTACTCGGGAGCGGGAATGACAGATACGCAGTATTTT.